The present T cell receptor beta chain was sequenced within a study of cytomegalovirus exposure and HLA in healthy donors. At the level of the study: The study placed around 85% of its roughly 430 genotyped donors in the Caucasian-associated ancestry cluster. General study results and limits: In vitro testing confirmed a few CMV-associated chains as specific for CMV antigens. TCR beta V segments were, for the most part, productive about 87% or about 30% of the time in an earlier analysis. CMV serostatus was the only recorded immune exposure for donors.

Turning to this clone: Its antigen is not identified.

Use of 60 Vbeta and 13 Jbeta primers characterized the PCR. The protocol was immunoSEQ multiplex PCR, while the TCRdb copy is restricted to in-frame clones and leaves out a portion. This table has around 200,000 clones, around 78% appearing once. The CDR3 covers 16 residues. The V gene's germline CDR1 is SGHNT and CDR2 YYREEE (reference sequence). V gave up 1 base and J gave up 6 bases; unmatched junction bases: 8. Sequencing was carried out using PBMCs. This chain links TRBV5-4 with TRBJ1-5; 9 bases are a match to TRBD1. The TCR sequence derives from a woman in her 30s in good health and CMV-seropositive. CDR3 region: CASSLNYRGQGQPQHF. In nucleotides, the CDR3 is TGTGCCAGCAGCTTGAATTACAGGGGGCAGGGTCAGCCCCAGCATTTT.